This T cell receptor beta chain was documented in a study of blood T cell repertoires in COVID-19. The assay was immunoSEQ multiplex PCR, and TCRdb's table has in-frame clones only and misses some. The sample records around 200,000 clones, about 85% being singletons. Each participant's cohort was designated according to participant-reported clinical history. Germline-derived CDR1 and CDR2 are MGHRA and YSYEKL. CDR3 length: 14 amino acids. V was cut by 0 bases and J by 2 bases, with 7 bases left in between. This receptor was obtained from a man aged 35 to 55 who had recovered from COVID-19. Sequencing was carried out using PBMCs or T cells enriched from blood (not recorded which). This rearrangement joins TRBV4-1 to TRBJ1-2; D is unclear. CDR3 protein: CASSQDPQNYGYTF. For the CDR3, the DNA is TGCGCCAGCAGCCAAGACCCCCAGAACTATGGCTACACCTTC.